This entry concerns a single TCR beta chain. Its specificity is not known. A read error may be the cause here, since a much bigger clone is one base away. This CDR3 fails to terminate in the conserved phenylalanine or tryptophan, so it likely reflects a read error. The data are from a study of tumor-infiltrating lymphocytes in primary liver carcinoma. Between about 17 and 34 mg of unsorted bulk tissue served as the source from which RNA and DNA were co-extracted. Starting material of 500 ng total RNA yielded TCR beta cDNA via a constant-region primer. The TCR beta library was amplified through three nested multiplex PCR rounds in a modified ARM-PCR procedure. TCRdb recomputed calls from the multiplex PCR reads with MiXCR, one row per CDR3 protein. The sample contains about 190,000 distinct CDR3 sequences, around 85% of which appear only once. Study-wide points: Just about 7.5-25% of leading clones were found in every one of five regions.

Sequences were obtained from tumor tissue from primary liver carcinoma. The receptor's source is a man aged 35 to 55 with primary liver carcinoma and hepatitis B virus infection.

CDR3 in amino acids: CASPWKAEYGYTI. CDR3 nucleotide sequence: TGTGCCAGCCCGTGGAAGGCGGAATATGGCTACACCATC. The gene calls are TRBV28 and TRBJ1-2; D is unresolved. CDR3 length: 13 amino acids. Trimming left V 8 bases short and J 5 bases short, with 15 bases between. The V gene's germline CDR1 is MDHEN and CDR2 SYDVKM.